This T cell receptor beta chain is from a study of beta chain features in type 1 diabetes. Broader study findings: Among patients with Type 1 diabetes, TCRB CDR3s were moderately but significantly shorter in every one of the four CD4+ subsets.

This CDR3 region has 14 residues. This clone turned up a few times. Its antigen remains unidentified. Expressed TCRB transcripts were sequenced because the isolated RNA had all been reverse transcribed beforehand. This table comes from immunoSEQ multiplex PCR, and its TCRdb copy is limited to in-frame clones, with some not included. The profile shows 600,000 to 700,000 clones, over 10% of them singletons. The sequenced material came from naive CD4+ T cells from blood. The chain combines TRBV21-1 with TRBJ2-7; the D call in the table, TRBD1, was not verified against the DNA. TRBV21-1 is given as a pseudogene. The receptor was derived from a man aged 30 to 39 with type 1 diabetes. The CDR3 region is CASSKKGQGYEQYF. The CDR3 DNA reads as TGTGCCAGCAGCAAAAAGGGACAGGGGTACGAGCAGTACTTC.